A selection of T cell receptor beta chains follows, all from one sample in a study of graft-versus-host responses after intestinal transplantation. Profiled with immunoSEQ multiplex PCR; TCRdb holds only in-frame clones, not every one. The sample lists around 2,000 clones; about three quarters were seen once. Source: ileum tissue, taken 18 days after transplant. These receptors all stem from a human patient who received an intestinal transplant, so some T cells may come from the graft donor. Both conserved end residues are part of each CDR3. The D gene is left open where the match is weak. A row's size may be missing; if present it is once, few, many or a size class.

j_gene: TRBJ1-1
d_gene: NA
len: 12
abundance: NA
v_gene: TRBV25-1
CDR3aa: CASSDRDTEAFF
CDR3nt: TGTGCCAGCAGTGACAGGGACACTGAAGCTTTCTTT

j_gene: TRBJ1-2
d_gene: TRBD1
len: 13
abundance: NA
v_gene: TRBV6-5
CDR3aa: CASSHGTGNGYTF
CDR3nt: TGTGCCAGCAGTCACGGGACAGGGAATGGCTACACCTTC

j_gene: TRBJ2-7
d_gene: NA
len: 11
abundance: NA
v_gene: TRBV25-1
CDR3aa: CASSDRYEQYF
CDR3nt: TGTGCCAGCAGTGATAGGTACGAGCAGTACTTC

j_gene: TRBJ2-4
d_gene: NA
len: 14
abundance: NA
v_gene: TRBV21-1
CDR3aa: CASSKQGAKNIQYF
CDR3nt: TGTGCCAGCAGCAAACAGGGGGCCAAAAACATTCAGTACTTC

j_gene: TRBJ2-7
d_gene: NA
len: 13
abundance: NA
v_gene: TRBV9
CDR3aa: CASSVDNSYEQYF
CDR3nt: TGTGCCAGCAGCGTAGACAACTCCTACGAGCAGTACTTC

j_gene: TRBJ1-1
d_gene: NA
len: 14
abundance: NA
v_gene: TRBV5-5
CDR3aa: CASSLGHMNTEAFF
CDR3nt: TGTGCCAGCAGCTTGGGACACATGAACACTGAAGCTTTCTTT

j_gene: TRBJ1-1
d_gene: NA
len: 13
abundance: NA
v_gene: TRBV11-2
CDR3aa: CASSLAMNTEAFF
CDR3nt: TGTGCCAGCAGCTTAGCAATGAACACTGAAGCTTTCTTT

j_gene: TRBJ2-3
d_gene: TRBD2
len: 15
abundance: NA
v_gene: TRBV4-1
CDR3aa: CASSSLAGGTDTQYF
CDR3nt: TGCGCCAGCAGCTCACTAGCGGGGGGCACAGATACGCAGTATTTT

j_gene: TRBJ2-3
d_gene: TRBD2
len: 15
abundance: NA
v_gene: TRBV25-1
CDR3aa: CASSEREGSTDTQYF
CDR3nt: TGTGCCAGCAGTGAGCGGGAGGGTAGCACAGATACGCAGTATTTT

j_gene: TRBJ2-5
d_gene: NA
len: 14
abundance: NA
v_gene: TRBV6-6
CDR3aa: CASSSGTGRQTQYF
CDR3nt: TGTGCCAGCAGCTCCGGAACAGGGAGACAGACCCAGTACTTC

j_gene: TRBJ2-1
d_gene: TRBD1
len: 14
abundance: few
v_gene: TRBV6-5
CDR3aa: CASSYSTGNNEQFF
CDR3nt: TGTGCCAGCAGTTACTCGACAGGGAACAATGAGCAGTTCTTC

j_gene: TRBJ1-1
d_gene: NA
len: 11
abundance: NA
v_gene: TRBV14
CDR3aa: CASSQGGGAFF
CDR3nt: TGTGCCAGCAGCCAGGGAGGGGGAGCTTTCTTT

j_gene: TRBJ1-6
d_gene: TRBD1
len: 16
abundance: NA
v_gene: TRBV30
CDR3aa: CAWSQTGSSYNSPLHF
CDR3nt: TGTGCCTGGAGCCAGACAGGGAGCTCCTATAATTCACCCCTCCACTTT

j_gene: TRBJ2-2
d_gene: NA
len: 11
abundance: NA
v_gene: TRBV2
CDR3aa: CASAGTGELFF
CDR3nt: TGTGCCAGCGCCGGCACCGGGGAGCTGTTTTTT

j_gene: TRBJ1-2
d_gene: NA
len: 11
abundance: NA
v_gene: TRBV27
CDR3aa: CATPEGESYTF
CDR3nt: TGTGCCACCCCGGAAGGGGAAAGCTACACCTTC

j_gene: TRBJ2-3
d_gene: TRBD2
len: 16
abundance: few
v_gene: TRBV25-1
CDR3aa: CASSEGTSGSTDTQYF
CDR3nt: TGTGCCAGCAGTGAAGGGACTAGCGGGAGCACAGATACGCAGTATTTT